Below, one T cell receptor beta chain is given with its context. This CDR3 comprises 15 residues. V gave up 0 bases and J gave up 2 bases, with 11 bases separating them. The germline gives CDR1 LGHNT, CDR2 FRNRAP. This entry is derived from a study of blood T cell repertoires in COVID-19. TCRdb's table, derived via immunoSEQ multiplex PCR, lists solely in-frame clones and lacks some. The sample has around 190,000 clones; over 80% are singletons. The sample consisted of PBMCs or T cells enriched from blood (not recorded which). The clonotype was recovered from a woman aged 25 to 39 who had been exposed to COVID-19. The chain combines TRBV12-5 with TRBJ2-7, with a tentative D call TRBD2 (5 bases). The CDR3 region has the DNA TGTGCTAGTGGTTTGGTACTTAGCGCAACCTACGAGCAGTACTTC. Protein: CASGLVLSATYEQYF.